This entry features one T cell receptor (beta chain) sequence. Its antigen is not known. V was shortened by 6 bases and J by 1 base, with 9 bases between the two germline ends. The CDR3 totals 14 residues. Looked up from germline, CDR1 is MNHNS and CDR2 is SASEGT. This sample stems from a study of post-analysis software for immune sequencing data. Whole-study findings and limits: TRBV5-6, TRBV5-1 and TRBV20-1 belonged to a set of five TRBV segments that were more frequent in patients than controls. Controls significantly exceeded multiple sclerosis patients in normalized Chao1 diversity.

Unique molecular identifiers featured in each of the TCR beta cDNA libraries. Input populations of about 0.95 to 10 million T cells gave rise to around 500,000 cDNA molecules. TCRdb reanalysed the PCR reads using MiXCR and keeps one entry per CDR3 protein. The table lists 650,000 to 850,000 distinct CDR3 sequences, approximately 53% of them singletons. The clonotype originates from a girl aged 5-17 years with multiple sclerosis. The chain combines TRBV6-1 with TRBJ1-4, with unresolved D. Sequencing was done on a sample of blood. Here the CDR3 reads CASRLKGTNEKLFF. The CDR3 DNA sequence: TGTGCCAGCAGGCTGAAGGGAACTAATGAAAAACTGTTTTTT.